This T cell receptor beta chain appears in the sequencing data of a study of identical twins. TCRdb ran MiXCR on the 5' RACE reads and lists one entry per CDR3 protein. The table has roughly 250,000 distinct CDR3 sequences, roughly 13% seen once; the top ten hold 8.8%. Notes on the study in general: Invariant MAIT and iNKT cells may have partly biased zero-insertion analyses. Out-of-frame beta sequences exhibited a weaker degree of excess twin sharing. The same donors were not followed; conclusions instead depended on cross-sectional statistical analysis.

CDR1 is MNHEY and CDR2 is SVGEGT in the germline V gene. Trimming removed 5 bases at V and 2 bases at J, with 10 bases between. CDR3 length: 13 amino acids. In this sample, this clonotype turned up a few times. Its antigen is unidentified. Sequenced input: memory (CD45RO+) T cells sorted from blood. This clonotype was obtained from a woman aged 18-35 years in good health. The gene calls are TRBV6-2 or TRBV6-3 and TRBJ2-7, with D perhaps matching TRBD2 (7 bases). This CDR3 is CASSDGGPYEQYF. In DNA, the CDR3 is TGTGCCAGCAGTGACGGGGGGCCCTACGAGCAGTACTTC.